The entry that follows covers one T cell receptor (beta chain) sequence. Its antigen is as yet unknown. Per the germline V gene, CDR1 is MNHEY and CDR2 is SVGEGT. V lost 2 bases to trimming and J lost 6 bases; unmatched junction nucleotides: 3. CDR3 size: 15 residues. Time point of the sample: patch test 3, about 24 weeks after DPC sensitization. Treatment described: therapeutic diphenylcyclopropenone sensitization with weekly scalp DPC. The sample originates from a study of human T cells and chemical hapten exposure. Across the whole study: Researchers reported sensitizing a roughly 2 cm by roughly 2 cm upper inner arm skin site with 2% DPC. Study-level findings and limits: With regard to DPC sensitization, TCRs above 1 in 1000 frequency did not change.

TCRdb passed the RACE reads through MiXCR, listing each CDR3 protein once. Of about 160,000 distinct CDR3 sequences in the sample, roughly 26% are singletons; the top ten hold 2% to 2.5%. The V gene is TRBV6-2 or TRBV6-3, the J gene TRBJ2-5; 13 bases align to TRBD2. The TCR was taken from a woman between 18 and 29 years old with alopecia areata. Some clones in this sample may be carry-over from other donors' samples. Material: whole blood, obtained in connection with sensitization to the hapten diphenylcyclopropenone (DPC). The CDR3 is CASSYTGLAGQTQYF. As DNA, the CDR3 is TGTGCCAGCAGTTACACGGGACTAGCGGGACAGACCCAGTACTTC.